A single sample gave rise to the 13 T cell receptor beta chains below, sequenced in a study of a mutant IDH1 vaccine in newly diagnosed glioma. Documented time point: week 47, end of study. Each vaccine dose was 300 ug of mutant IDH1 20-mer peptide, with topical imiquimod. These TCRs' antigens remain unknown. Here immunoSEQ multiplex PCR was the method, and the copy in TCRdb shows in-frame clones only, minus some. The sample records about 67,000 clones, about four fifths being singletons. The sample consisted of PBMCs, taken from a glioma patient whose treatment included an IDH1 peptide vaccine. All receptors derive from a young man with glioma.

This chain uses TRBV4-1 with TRBJ2-1; D gene unclear. The V gene lost 0 bases and the J gene lost 6 bases, with 9 bases spanning the gap. Per the germline V gene, CDR1 is MGHRA and CDR2 is YSYEKL. The CDR3 length is 14 residues. The CDR3 DNA reads TGCGCCAGCAGCCAAGATAGAGACCTCAATGAGCAGTTCTTC. Translating it yields CASSQDRDLNEQFF.

The chain combines TRBV5-1 with TRBJ1-4; D is perhaps TRBD1 (6 bases). Germline CDR1 reads SGHRS; CDR2 reads YFSETQ. The length of the CDR3 is 15 residues. Trimming cost V 4 bases and J 8 bases, with 18 bases left between them. The CDR3 DNA follows: TGCGCCAGCAGCAGGGGGATCCAGGTCGGCGAAAAACTGTTTTTT. This codes for CASSRGIQVGEKLFF.

The chain couples TRBV7-8 to TRBJ2-5; 10 bases align to TRBD1. Trimming at V came to 3 bases and at J to 5 bases, leaving 6 bases not matched to a gene. From germline, CDR1 is SGHVS and CDR2 FQNEAQ. The CDR3 covers 15 residues. CDR3 nucleotide sequence: TGTGCCAGCAGCTTCCGACAGGGGGCAGGGGAGACCCAGTACTTC. Residues: CASSFRQGAGETQYF. Using reference TRBV7-8 and TRBJ2-5 for the parts outside the CDR3, the full variable domain is GAGVSQSPRYKVAKRGQDVALRCDPISGHVSLFWYQQALGQGPEFLTYFQNEAQLDKSGLPSDRFFAERPEGSVSTLKIQRTQQEDSAVYLCASSFRQGAGETQYFGPGTRLLVL.

The chain uses TRBV5-5 and TRBJ2-6; weak D call: TRBD1 (5 bases). The V gene lost 2 bases and the J gene lost 2 bases, with 8 bases spanning the gap. The germline gives CDR1 SGHKS, CDR2 YYEKEE (reference sequence). The CDR3 extends over 15 amino acids. In DNA form, the CDR3 reads TGTGCCAGCAGCTTCGAGGACACTGGGGCCAACGTCCTGACTTTC. It specifies CASSFEDTGANVLTF. Full variable domain (remainder filled in from reference TRBV5-5 and TRBJ2-6): DAGVTQSPTHLIKTRGQQVTLRCSPISGHKSVSWYQQVLGQGPQFIFQYYEKEERGRGNFPDRFSARQFPNYSSELNVNALLLGDSALYLCASSFEDTGANVLTFGAGSRLTVL.

The chain joins TRBV29-1 to TRBJ2-1, with 8 nucleotides matching TRBD1. J lost 7 bases, V lost 6 bases, and 5 bases had no gene match. The CDR3 runs 12 residues. Per the germline V gene, CDR1 is SQVTM and CDR2 is ANQGSEA. The CDR3 here is CSVDRGGNEQFF. The CDR3 bases are TGCAGCGTAGACAGGGGTGGGAATGAGCAGTTCTTC.

In this sample, this clone turned up once. This chain joins TRBV6-1 and TRBJ2-4; the D gene is possibly TRBD1 (5 bases). With 2 bases removed from V and 1 base from J, the gap between germline ends came to 12 bases. This CDR3 contains 16 residues. Per the germline V gene, CDR1 is MNHNS and CDR2 is SASEGT. This CDR3 reads CASSEQGNWAKNIQYF. CDR3 nucleotides: TGTGCCAGCAGTGAACAGGGCAATTGGGCCAAAAACATTCAGTACTTC.

The genes are TRBV7-6 and TRBJ2-2; no clear D gene. Per the germline V gene, CDR1 is SGHVS and CDR2 is FNYEAQ. This CDR3 has 15 amino acids. V was clipped by 5 bases and J by 6 bases, with 16 bases between them. CDR3 in amino acids: CASSPPFLVAGELFF. CDR3 bases: TGTGCCAGCAGCCCCCCCTTTTTGGTTGCCGGGGAGCTGTTTTTT.

The rearrangement joins TRBV18 to TRBJ2-7; 8 nucleotides line up with TRBD1. CDR3 length: 15 residues. J gave up 4 bases and V 2 bases, and 7 bases lay outside the gene matches. Germline CDR1 is KGHSH and CDR2 is LQKENI. The CDR3 DNA reads TGTGCCAGCTCACCAGGGATCGGACAGGGATACGAGCAGTACTTC. The encoded protein is CASSPGIGQGYEQYF.

The chain employs TRBV10-3 and TRBJ2-4, with TRBD2 as a possible D gene (6 bases). The CDR3 runs 14 residues. Deletions cut 0 bases from V and 7 bases from J, with 10 bases between. CDR1 is ENHRY, CDR2 SYGVKD, per germline. For the CDR3, the DNA is TGTGCCATCAGTGAGTCTGCGACTAGGAACATTCAGTACTTC. Protein sequence: CAISESATRNIQYF.

The V gene is TRBV4-1, the J gene TRBJ2-7, with 7 bases matching TRBD1. V lost 2 bases and J lost 4; bases outside the gene matches: 8. Looked up from germline, CDR1 is MGHRA and CDR2 is YSYEKL. The CDR3 extends over 15 amino acids. CDR3 bases: TGCGCCAGCAGCCAATCAGGGACAGCCGGGTACGAGCAGTACTTC. Amino acid sequence: CASSQSGTAGYEQYF.

The chain employs TRBV11-3 and TRBJ1-1, with 7 bases identical to TRBD1. CDR1 is SGHNT, CDR2 YENEEA, per germline. J gave up 0 bases and V 5 bases, and 12 bases lay outside the gene matches. The CDR3 is 17 amino acids. DNA of the CDR3: TGTGCCAGCAGCCCCTCCCCCGGACAGGCCTTGAACACTGAAGCTTTCTTT. Translated: CASSPSPGQALNTEAFF.

The genes are TRBV7-2 and TRBJ2-7; 7 bases align to TRBD1. Trimming cost V 3 bases and J 0 bases; bases outside gene matches: 8. The CDR3 contains 16 residues. Germline CDR1 is SGHTA and CDR2 is FQGNSA. CDR3 residues: CASSFPGTVSSYEQYF. In DNA form, the CDR3 reads TGTGCCAGCAGCTTCCCAGGGACAGTTAGCTCCTACGAGCAGTACTTC.

The chain links TRBV7-9 to TRBJ1-1; D uncertain. V dropped 7 bases and J dropped 0 bases, with 18 bases sitting between them. This CDR3 has 16 amino acids. Germline CDR1 and CDR2: SEHNR and FQNEAQ (reference sequence). CDR3 region: CASTPPVEGMNTEAFF. The CDR3 DNA sequence: TGTGCCAGCACCCCCCCGGTGGAAGGTATGAACACTGAAGCTTTCTTT.